The 28 T cell receptor beta chains given below trace back to one sample, sequenced in a study of T cell responses to AZD1222 COVID-19 vaccine. Repertoires were generated with immunoSEQ multiplex PCR, while TCRdb's copy carries only in-frame clones and drops some. The sample lists roughly 110,000 clones, around 90% occurring once. Source: peripheral blood, taken on day 0 of AZD1222 vaccination. The receptors come from an adult in good health.

This clone is a singleton in its sample. The CDR3 loop reads CASSDSTSYNSPLHF. For the CDR3, the DNA is TGTGCCAGCAGTGATTCAACCTCCTATAATTCACCCCTCCACTTT. The V and J genes are TRBV2 and TRBJ1-6; D remains ambiguous. CDR1 is SNHLY and CDR2 is FYNNEI in the germline V gene. The CDR3 is made up of 15 amino acids. V was trimmed by 3 bases and J by 0 bases, leaving 6 bases between them.

J is TRBJ1-3 and V is TRBV5-1, with D perhaps matching TRBD1 (5 bases). The V and J ends lost 0 bases and 0 bases respectively, with 19 bases between them. Per the germline V gene, CDR1 is SGHRS and CDR2 is YFSETQ. This CDR3 is 19 amino acids long. For the CDR3, the DNA is TGCGCCAGCAGCTTGGGGGGACCACAGCGACGCTCCTCTGGAAACACCATATATTTT. It yields the protein CASSLGGPQRRSSGNTIYF.

In its sample, this clone was seen once. The CDR3 DNA reads TGTGCCAGCAGTTCCCGGACAGCTCCCGGCACAGATACGCAGTATTTT. Protein product: CASSSRTAPGTDTQYF. The chain employs TRBV28 and TRBJ2-3; D might be TRBD1 (6 bases). Trimming left V 4 bases short and J 1 base short, with 15 bases between. This CDR3 is 16 amino acids long. The germline CDR1 and CDR2 sequences are MDHEN and SYDVKM.

The genes are TRBV28 and TRBJ1-1; perhaps TRBD1 as D (5 bases). Per germline, CDR1 MDHEN and CDR2 SYDVKM. The V gene lost 8 bases and the J gene lost 0 bases, with 10 bases spanning the gap. The CDR3 covers 13 residues. In DNA form, the CDR3 reads TGTGCCAGCTATTGGGGGATGAACACTGAAGCTTTCTTT. Protein: CASYWGMNTEAFF. The whole variable domain, filled in from reference TRBV28 and TRBJ1-1, reads DVKVTQSSRYLVKRTGEKVFLECVQDMDHENMFWYRQDPGLGLRLIYFSYDVKMKEKGDIPEGYSVSREKKERFSLILESASTNQTSMYLCASYWGMNTEAFFGQGTRLTVV.

This clone was counted between two and nine times. The V call is TRBV5-1, the J call TRBJ1-5; D remains unclear. CDR1 SGHRS and CDR2 YFSETQ come from the germline V gene. The CDR3 consists of 16 residues. The V gene lost 0 bases and the J gene lost 2 bases, with 12 bases spanning the gap. DNA for the CDR3: TGCGCCAGCAGCTTGGGGGTGGGTCAAGGCAATCAGCCCCAGCATTTT. Translation: CASSLGVGQGNQPQHF.

The CDR3 region has the DNA TGTGCCAGCAGGAAGGACAGGGAGTACCACGAGCAGTACTTC. It is translated as CASRKDREYHEQYF. The rearrangement links TRBV5-4 to TRBJ2-7; 8 nucleotides agree with TRBD1. V lost 5 bases, J lost 5 bases, and 9 bases stayed unmatched. From germline, CDR1 is SGHNT and CDR2 YYREEE (reference sequence). The CDR3 is made up of 14 amino acids.

The chain joins TRBV6-1 to TRBJ1-3; D is perhaps TRBD1 (5 bases). The V gene lost 3 bases and the J gene lost 4 bases, with 13 bases spanning the gap. In germline, CDR1 is MNHNS, CDR2 SASEGT. The length of the CDR3 is 15 residues. CDR3 sequence reads: CASSDQAGGGNTIYF. In DNA, the CDR3 is TGTGCCAGCAGTGACCAGGCCGGGGGAGGAAACACCATATATTTT.

The chain links TRBV3-1 (or the pseudogene TRBV3-2) to TRBJ1-5, with D possibly TRBD1 on 6 matching bases. The CDR3 length is 16 residues. The V and J ends lost 3 bases and 4 bases respectively, with 16 bases between them. From germline, CDR1 is LGHDT and CDR2 YNNKEL (reference sequence). The CDR3 protein is CASSQGAPALNQPQHF. The CDR3 DNA reads as TGTGCCAGCAGCCAGGGGGCTCCGGCCCTTAATCAGCCCCAGCATTTT.

The V and J genes are TRBV7-9 and TRBJ2-1; D unresolved. The CDR3 is 14 amino acids. Trimming took 5 bases from V and 7 from J, leaving 15 bases between them. Germline loops: CDR1 SEHNR, CDR2 FQNEAQ (reference sequence). The CDR3 loop is CASSPFIEDNEQFF. The DNA of the CDR3 is TGTGCCAGCAGCCCTTTTATAGAGGATAATGAGCAGTTCTTC.

V gene TRBV5-1 combines with J gene TRBJ2-5; D may be TRBD2 (5 bases). CDR1 is SGHRS, CDR2 YFSETQ, per germline. V was shortened by 4 bases and J by 4 bases, with 14 bases between the two germline ends. This CDR3 region has 14 residues. CDR3 region: CASSPGVRGETQYF. The CDR3 region has the DNA TGCGCCAGCAGCCCCGGTGTACGGGGAGAGACCCAGTACTTC.

This chain joins TRBV5-1 and TRBJ1-2; 10 nucleotides agree with TRBD1. Trimming cost V 0 bases and J 4 bases; bases outside gene matches: 3. The CDR3 contains 15 residues. CDR1 SGHRS and CDR2 YFSETQ come from the germline V gene. The CDR3 DNA sequence: TGCGCCAGCAGCTTGGGGGACAGGGGCCTCTATGGCTACACCTTC. Translation gives CASSLGDRGLYGYTF.

J is TRBJ1-3 and V is TRBV10-3; 9 positions match TRBD1. Germline V gene lookup returns CDR1 ENHRY and CDR2 SYGVKD. CDR3 length equals 15 residues. J lost 3 bases, V lost 6 bases, and 6 bases had no gene match. The CDR3 region has the DNA TGTGCCATCAGGATGACAGGGGGTAGTGGAAACACCATATATTTT. Residues: CAIRMTGGSGNTIYF.

The V and J genes are TRBV21-1 and TRBJ1-1; whether TRBD1, the table's D call, matches the DNA was not checked. TRBV21-1 represents a pseudogene. The CDR3 is 14 residues long. The CDR3 DNA reads as TGTGCCAACCGGGACACACGAACACTCGCTGAAGCTTTCTTT. The encoded protein is CANRDTRTLAEAFF.

V usage is TRBV24-1 and J usage is TRBJ2-7; D unresolved. The CDR3 has 15 amino acids. The ends were cut back, 0 bases at V and 9 bases at J, with 17 bases in the middle. CDR1 and CDR2 (germline): KGHDR, SFDVKD. CDR3 sequence: CATSDLPSSLSGQYF. For the CDR3, the DNA is TGTGCCACCAGTGATTTGCCTTCTTCCCTCTCAGGGCAGTACTTC.

V is TRBV4-3 and J is TRBJ1-6; TRBD1 agrees at 9 bases. CDR3 length: 17 residues. Germline CDR1 reads LGHNA; CDR2 reads YSLEER. V lost 3 bases to trimming and J lost 9 bases; unmatched junction nucleotides: 12. CDR3 residues: CASSQAAGTGRSSPLHF. The CDR3 nucleotides are TGCGCCAGCAGCCAGGCCGCCGGGACAGGGAGAAGTTCACCCCTCCACTTT.

The chain has TRBV5-4 and TRBJ2-1; 11 nucleotides align to TRBD2. Unmatched junction bases numbered 5, after V lost 3 bases and J lost 3 bases. Germline CDR1 SGHNT, CDR2 YYREEE (reference sequence). This CDR3 comprises 16 residues. The CDR3 reads CASSSRTSGFYNEQFF. The CDR3 nucleotides read TGTGCCAGCAGCTCCAGGACTAGCGGGTTCTACAATGAGCAGTTCTTC.

The gene calls are TRBV5-4 and TRBJ1-1; 7 positions agree with TRBD1. CDR3 length: 13 residues. Germline V gene data show CDR1 as SGHNT and CDR2 as YYREEE (reference sequence). J gave up 5 bases and V 4 bases, and 5 bases lay outside the gene matches. The CDR3 is CASSQTGLTEAFF. In DNA, the CDR3 is TGTGCCAGCAGCCAGACAGGGCTTACTGAAGCTTTCTTT.

The V call is TRBV27, the J call TRBJ2-6, with no clear D. Deletions cut 3 bases from V and 3 bases from J, with 3 bases between. The germline V gene has CDR1 MNHEY and CDR2 SMNVEV (reference sequence). This CDR3 contains 13 residues. Here the CDR3 DNA reads TGTGCCAGCAGTTTGAATGGGGCCAACGTCCTGACTTTC. Translation gives CASSLNGANVLTF.

The chain couples TRBV7-2 to TRBJ2-5; D uncertain. Trimming left V 1 base short and J 8 bases short, with 14 bases between. Germline-derived CDR1 and CDR2 are SGHTA and FQGNSA. The CDR3 extends over 14 amino acids. The CDR3 region is CASSLDPLTPTQYF. The CDR3 DNA is TGTGCCAGCAGCTTAGACCCCCTTACTCCAACCCAGTACTTC.

The sample holds one count of this clone. J is TRBJ1-4 and V is TRBV7-8, with D perhaps matching TRBD1 (6 bases). This CDR3 comprises 14 residues. Germline CDR1 SGHVS, CDR2 FQNEAQ. The V and J ends lost 5 bases and 4 bases respectively, with 11 bases between them. DNA of the CDR3: TGTGCCAGCAGCCGAGACAGGATTAATGAAAAACTGTTTTTT. Protein sequence: CASSRDRINEKLFF.

The rearrangement links TRBV6-1 to TRBJ2-5; D is unclear. V lost 2 bases, J lost 9 bases, and 19 bases lay in between. CDR3 length: 15 residues. In germline, CDR1 is MNHNS, CDR2 SASEGT. The CDR3 DNA is TGTGCCAGCAGTGAAAGGCTCCTTGGGTTGGGGTCCCAGTACTTC. This sequence encodes CASSERLLGLGSQYF.

The genes are TRBV11-3 and TRBJ2-1; TRBD2 is a possible D gene (5 bases). Germline lookup yields CDR1 SGHNT and CDR2 YENEEA. Trimming shortened V by 5 bases and J by 15 bases, and 23 bases separated the two germline ends. The CDR3 has 14 amino acids. The CDR3 DNA reads as TGTGCCAGCAGCGTCAATGTTGGGCGGGCCCCACTGTTCTTC. This translates into CASSVNVGRAPLFF.

V gene TRBV13 combines with J gene TRBJ1-1, with D perhaps matching TRBD1 (6 bases). Trimming pared 4 bases from V and 6 bases from J, leaving 9 bases between. The CDR3 is made up of 12 amino acids. Germline V gene lookup returns CDR1 PRHDT and CDR2 FYEKMQ (reference sequence). CDR3 coding DNA: TGTGCCAGCAGCTCACAGGGTTCTGAAGCTTTCTTT. This gives the protein CASSSQGSEAFF. The variable domain in full, completed from reference TRBV13 and TRBJ1-1, reads AAGVIQSPRHLIKEKRETATLKCYPIPRHDTVYWYQQGPGQDPQFLISFYEKMQSDKGSIPDRFSAQQFSDYHSELNMSSLELGDSALYFCASSSQGSEAFFGQGTRLTVV.

The chain has TRBV19 and TRBJ1-3; D is perhaps TRBD1 (5 bases). V lost 3 bases to trimming and J lost 4 bases, with 16 bases between them. This CDR3 region has 16 residues. Germline loops: CDR1 LNHDA, CDR2 SQIVND (reference sequence). DNA of the CDR3: TGTGCCAGTAGTATGGGGACTACGAGACGGGGAAACACCATATATTTT. Its protein product is CASSMGTTRRGNTIYF.

The chain links TRBV18 to TRBJ2-5; D uncertain. Germline-derived CDR1 and CDR2 are KGHSH and LQKENI. The CDR3 has 12 amino acids. Trimming cost V 3 bases and J 2 bases, with 4 bases left between them. This chain's CDR3 is CASSPVQETQYF. CDR3 bases: TGTGCCAGCTCACCGGTACAAGAGACCCAGTACTTC.

The J gene is TRBJ2-1, the V gene TRBV6-5; D tentatively fits TRBD1 or TRBD2 (5 bases each). V lost 2 bases and J lost 9, with 14 bases in between. The CDR3 runs to 14 residues. Germline-derived CDR1 and CDR2 are MNHEY and SVGAGI. The CDR3 DNA sequence: TGTGCCAGCAGTTACCAACCAGCTGGGGGTGAGCAGTTCTTC. As protein: CASSYQPAGGEQFF.

The chain employs TRBV28 and TRBJ1-1; weak D call: TRBD1 (6 bases). Trimming cost V 6 bases and J 1 base, with 9 bases left between them. The V gene's germline CDR1 is MDHEN and CDR2 SYDVKM. CDR3 length: 13 amino acids. CDR3 coding DNA: TGTGCCAGCAGGGCGGGACAGAACACTGAAGCTTTCTTT. Translated, it gives CASRAGQNTEAFF.

This chain uses TRBV9 with TRBJ2-5; no reliable D call. Germline V gene data show CDR1 as SGDLS and CDR2 as YYNGEE. This CDR3 region has 14 residues. The V end lost 0 bases, the J end lost 5 bases, and 11 bases lay between the germline ends. DNA of the CDR3: TGTGCCAGCAGCGTAGCTTTTGGGTATGAGACCCAGTACTTC. Translation gives CASSVAFGYETQYF.